Following are 17 T cell receptor beta chains from one sample sequenced in a study of metastatic and nonmetastatic thyroid tumors. Each patient went into thyroid surgery without having received any treatment. Using MiXCR, TCRdb reanalyzed the PCR reads. Among 15,000 to 20,000 clones listed, around 23% were seen once. The sample comprised adjacent normal tissue. All receptors come from a female donor with papillary thyroid cancer or a benign thyroid nodule (not recorded which). Some clones in this sample may be carry-over from other donors' samples.

There are many counts of this clone. Other nucleotide sequences from this sample produce the same CDR3. The chain employs TRBV6-6 and TRBJ2-7, with a tentative D call TRBD2 (5 bases). V lost 2 bases to trimming and J lost 4 bases, with 18 bases between them. CDR1 MNHNY and CDR2 SVGAGI come from the germline V gene (reference sequence). The CDR3 consists of 16 residues. The CDR3 region is CASSYGVAGKMYEQYF. The CDR3 nucleotides read TGTGCCAGCAGTTACGGGGTCGCCGGGAAGATGTACGAGCAGTACTTC.

This clone has a count of ten or more. J is TRBJ2-1 and V is TRBV20-1, with TRBD2 matching 11 bases. The germline V gene has CDR1 DFQATT and CDR2 SNEGSKA (reference sequence). Unmatched junction bases numbered 4, after V lost 6 bases and J lost 6 bases. CDR3 length: 13 residues. CDR3 in DNA: TGCAGTGCAACCGGGACTAGCGGCAATGAGCAGTTCTTC. Translated: CSATGTSGNEQFF.

Many counts were recorded for this clone. This chain links TRBV4-2 with TRBJ2-1; D is undetermined. Germline-derived CDR1 and CDR2 are LGHNA and YNFKEQ. This CDR3 has 16 amino acids. Trimming shortened V by 0 bases and J by 0 bases, and 9 bases separated the two germline ends. CDR3 in amino acids: CASSQESHSSYNEQFF. The CDR3, as DNA: TGTGCCAGCAGCCAAGAAAGCCATAGCTCCTACAATGAGCAGTTCTTC.

Many counts were recorded for this clone. Other DNA variants within this sample encode the same CDR3. This chain links TRBV7-6 with TRBJ2-1; a possible D gene is TRBD2 (6 bases). V was cut by 8 bases and J by 0 bases, with 17 bases left in between. Germline V gives CDR1 SGHVS, CDR2 FNYEAQ. This CDR3 contains 16 residues. CDR3 sequence (DNA): TGTGCCAGCGGACTGGACTATTCAAACTCCTACAATGAGCAGTTCTTC. Its protein product is CASGLDYSNSYNEQFF.

On this clone: One base away lies a much larger clone, so this may be a sequencing read error. Within the sample, other DNA sequences also encode this same CDR3. This sequence joins TRBV5-4 and TRBJ2-3; D not resolved. This CDR3 comprises 15 residues. The V and J ends lost 1 base and 0 bases respectively, with 9 bases between them. The germline V gene encodes CDR1 SGHNT and CDR2 YYREEE (reference sequence). CDR3 nucleotides: TGTGCCAGCAGCTTGTCGAGGCAAAGCACAGATACGCAGTATTTT. Its protein is CASSLSRQSTDTQYF.

J is TRBJ1-3 and V is TRBV4-3; perhaps TRBD1 as D (5 bases). The V end lost 0 bases, the J end lost 4 bases, and 13 bases lay between the germline ends. Germline loops: CDR1 LGHNA, CDR2 YSLEER. CDR3 length: 16 residues. In DNA, the CDR3 is TGCGCCAGCAGCCAAGATAGTCGGTGGGGCGGAAACACCATATATTTT. Residues: CASSQDSRWGGNTIYF.

This clone was counted ten times or more. V is TRBV7-9 and J is TRBJ2-3; 10 bases fit TRBD2. The CDR3 has 16 residues. J was trimmed by 1 base and V by 5 bases; bases with no gene match: 6. Germline-derived CDR1 and CDR2 are SEHNR and FQNEAQ (reference sequence). The CDR3 is CASSQVSGGGTDTQYF. The CDR3 DNA reads TGTGCCAGCAGCCAGGTCAGCGGGGGGGGCACAGATACGCAGTATTTT.

The chain links TRBV2 to TRBJ2-6; D remains unclear. With 6 bases removed from V and 0 bases from J, the gap between germline ends came to 9 bases. The CDR3 extends over 15 amino acids. In germline, CDR1 is SNHLY, CDR2 FYNNEI. The DNA for the CDR3 is TGTGCCAGCAGCCAAGATCCCTCTGGGGCCAACGTCCTGACTTTC. Its translation is CASSQDPSGANVLTF.

In its sample, this clone was seen many times. The sample contains more than one DNA sequence encoding this CDR3. The chain couples TRBV7-8 to TRBJ2-7; tentatively, D is TRBD2 (5 bases). Germline V gives CDR1 SGHVS, CDR2 FQNEAQ. Trimming cost V 2 bases and J 5 bases, with 16 bases left between them. This CDR3 is 15 amino acids long. CDR3 loop: CASSLISGNWDEQYF. CDR3 sequence (DNA): TGTGCCAGCAGCTTAATCTCGGGGAATTGGGACGAGCAGTACTTC.

This clone was recorded at least ten times. The chain is built from TRBV4-1 and TRBJ2-7, with 8 bases that match TRBD1. This CDR3 region has 17 residues. CDR1 is MGHRA and CDR2 is YSYEKL in the germline V gene. Trimming removed 0 bases from V and 4 bases from J; junction bases left unmatched: 11. The DNA for the CDR3 is TGCGCCAGCAGCCAAGAAAGGGGGAGACAGGGGCGGTACGAGCAGTACTTC. Translation gives CASSQERGRQGRYEQYF.

This clone was found many times. Other DNA sequences within the sample encode an identical CDR3. The V gene is TRBV15, the J gene TRBJ1-1; D might be TRBD1 (6 bases). The CDR3 runs to 18 residues. Trimming took off 1 base at V and 4 bases at J, with 22 bases between the two ends. Germline assignment: CDR1 LNHNV and CDR2 YYDKDF (reference sequence). The CDR3 spells CATSRGGVGGPGVTEAFF. For the CDR3, the DNA is TGTGCCACCAGCAGAGGCGGGGTGGGGGGCCCGGGGGTCACTGAAGCTTTCTTT.

This clone was counted many times. This chain connects TRBV20-1 to TRBJ2-5, with a possible D match to TRBD2 (5 bases). The CDR3 totals 13 residues. V shed 6 bases and J shed 3 bases, with 14 bases lying between them. Germline lookup yields CDR1 DFQATT and CDR2 SNEGSKA (reference sequence). CDR3 in amino acids: CSARRGGEETQYF. DNA for the CDR3: TGCAGTGCGAGGCGCGGAGGAGAAGAGACCCAGTACTTC.

This clone was recorded a few times. The chain is built from TRBV12-3 or TRBV12-4 and TRBJ2-1; 7 bases line up with TRBD2. The CDR3 is 15 amino acids. Trimming removed 2 bases from V and 3 bases from J; junction bases left unmatched: 4. The CDR3 protein is CASSLPSGDYNEQFF. The CDR3, as DNA: TGTGCCAGCAGTTTACCTAGCGGTGACTACAATGAGCAGTTCTTC.

This clone has at least ten counts. The chain employs TRBV9 and TRBJ2-3, with a tentative D call TRBD1 (6 bases). The length of the CDR3 is 14 residues. Trimming stripped 3 bases from V and 3 bases from J, with 11 bases between. Germline-derived CDR1 and CDR2 are SGDLS and YYNGEE. CDR3 nucleotides: TGTGCCAGCAGCGGCGGACAGAGGACAGATACGCAGTATTTT. As protein: CASSGGQRTDTQYF.

Many counts were recorded for this clone. Other DNA sequences from this sample encode an identical CDR3 as well. The CDR3 here is CASSPREGVVKGQFF. The CDR3 nucleotides read TGTGCCAGCAGCCCCCGGGAGGGCGTGGTAAAAGGTCAGTTCTTC. The chain employs TRBV13 and TRBJ2-1; TRBD2 matches at 8 bases. V lost 5 bases, J lost 13 bases, and 16 bases stayed unmatched. CDR1 PRHDT and CDR2 FYEKMQ come from the germline V gene (reference sequence). The CDR3 sequence is 15 residues long.

Judged by abundance, this clone is medium-sized (0.01 to 0.1%). The chain recombines TRBV6-5 with TRBJ1-4; no firm D call. V lost 3 bases to trimming and J lost 0 bases, with 14 bases between them. Germline V gene sequence: CDR1 MNHEY, CDR2 SVGAGI. This CDR3 region has 17 residues. CDR3 in DNA: TGTGCCAGCAGTTATCCCAACCGACTTCCAACTAATGAAAAACTGTTTTTT. The encoded protein is CASSYPNRLPTNEKLFF.

This chain joins TRBV30 and TRBJ2-3; 12 nucleotides align to TRBD2. This CDR3 region has 15 residues. J gave up 4 bases and V 4 bases, and 6 bases lay outside the gene matches. CDR1 GTSNPN and CDR2 SVGIG come from the germline V gene (reference sequence). CDR3 DNA sequence: TGTGCCTGGACCGGACTAGCGGGAAGGGCAGATACGCAGTATTTT. Translating it yields CAWTGLAGRADTQYF.